This TCR beta chain was found in a study of cytomegalovirus exposure and HLA in healthy donors. With 60 Vbeta and 13 Jbeta primers, the PCR was carried out. Clones were sequenced by immunoSEQ multiplex PCR, and TCRdb holds only the in-frame ones, with some missing. The data contain about 160,000 clones, more than 70% of them singletons. The CDR3 has 15 residues. The germline V gene encodes CDR1 ENHRY and CDR2 SYGVKD. Germline trimming cut 6 bases from V and 0 bases from J; bases unmatched to any gene: 6. Broader study findings: A later analysis reportedly identified an Asian-associated ancestry cluster as carrying fewer N-insertions than the roughly 720-donor mean. A later analysis found TCR association rates differed by HLA locus, highest for DRB1 and lowest for HLA-C.

Only one count was recorded for this clone. Its antigen is undetermined. The TCR was taken from a man aged 55-75 years in good health and CMV-seronegative. The chain joins TRBV10-3 to TRBJ2-3, with 7 bases aligning to TRBD2. Sequenced: PBMCs. The DNA of the CDR3 is TGTGCCATCAGAGCGGGGACGCCGAGCACAGATACGCAGTATTTT. This translates into CAIRAGTPSTDTQYF.